These T cell receptor beta chains were read from a single sample in a study of T cell repertoires in cytomegalovirus infection. Their cognate antigens are unknown. TCRdb re-derived calls from the reads in MiXCR, one entry per CDR3 protein. Among a few hundred thousand distinct CDR3 sequences listed, roughly 43% were seen once. The sample was cultured PBMCs, taken from culture after CMV antigen stimulation. Every receptor here comes from a human donor in good health (CMV status not recorded). Some clones in this sample may be carry-over from other donors' samples. CDR3s include the opening cysteine and the closing phenylalanine or tryptophan. D genes are given only for firm matches. Size values are once, few and many counts, or a class for expanded clones, and some rows have none.

D: .; J: TRBJ2-1; V: TRBV7-2; size: many; DNA: TGTGCCAGCAGAGGGGGGGGCTACTACAATGAGCAGTTCTTC; CDR3: CASRGGGYYNEQFF
D: .; J: TRBJ2-7; V: TRBV10-3; size: .; DNA: TGTGCCATCAGTGAGTCGTCTGGGGACAACTCCTACGAGCAGTACTTC; CDR3: CAISESSGDNSYEQYF
D: .; J: TRBJ1-1; V: TRBV7-2; size: many; DNA: TGTGCCAGCAGCTTCCGCCGAGGGGGGCTTACTGAAGCTTTCTTT; CDR3: CASSFRRGGLTEAFF
D: .; J: TRBJ1-6; V: TRBV10-2; size: .; DNA: TGCGCCAGCCGACTAGGACGGAATTCACCCCTCCACTTT; CDR3: CASRLGRNSPLHF
D: TRBD2; J: TRBJ2-5; V: TRBV9; size: .; DNA: TGTGCCAGCAGCGTATATACGGGACTAGCGGGGGTAGAGACCCAGTACTTC; CDR3: CASSVYTGLAGVETQYF
D: .; J: TRBJ2-1; V: TRBV5-1; size: .; DNA: TGCGCCAGCAGTGAGGATCCAGCGAATGAGCAGTTCTTC; CDR3: CASSEDPANEQFF
D: TRBD1; J: TRBJ2-7; V: TRBV4-1; size: .; DNA: TGCGCCAGCAGTCAGACAGGGGGCCAAGCCTACGAGCAGTACTTC; CDR3: CASSQTGGQAYEQYF
D: TRBD1; J: TRBJ2-1; V: TRBV7-2; size: .; DNA: TGTGCCAGCAGCATCCGACAGGGGAATGAGCAGTTCTTC; CDR3: CASSIRQGNEQFF
D: .; J: TRBJ1-6; V: TRBV28; size: .; DNA: TGTGCCAGCAGCGCGGTGGGGGTGTGGAAATTTTCACCCCTCCACTTT; CDR3: CASSAVGVWKFSPLHF
D: .; J: TRBJ2-2; V: TRBV9; size: .; DNA: TGTGCCAGCAGCGTTTTTGCGGGTCTTCAGACCGTCACCGGGGAGCTGTTTTTT; CDR3: CASSVFAGLQTVTGELFF
D: .; J: TRBJ1-2; V: TRBV27; size: few; DNA: TGTGCCAGCAGTTTATTATCGGTTGCAGGGGTGGATGGCTACACCTTC; CDR3: CASSLLSVAGVDGYTF
D: .; J: TRBJ1-1; V: TRBV5-1; size: .; DNA: TGCGCCAGCAGCGGGCGGGACGCGGGGACTGAAGCTTTCTTT; CDR3: CASSGRDAGTEAFF
D: .; J: TRBJ1-6; V: TRBV6-5; size: .; DNA: TGTGCCAGCAGTCCGGGCCGCTATAGACCCCTCCACTTT; CDR3: CASSPGRYRPLHF
D: .; J: TRBJ2-7; V: TRBV7-2; size: many; DNA: TGTGCCGTAAAGGTTGGGGGATTGTACGAGCAGTACTTC; CDR3: CAVKVGGLYEQYF
D: .; J: TRBJ1-2; V: TRBV7-6; size: few; DNA: TGTGCCAGCAGACGCCCGGACGCCTCCACGGGAGGCTACACCTTC; CDR3: CASRRPDASTGGYTF
D: .; J: TRBJ1-1; V: TRBV4-3; size: .; DNA: TGCGCCAGCAGCCAAGGATTGAAGAACACTGAAGCTTTCTTT; CDR3: CASSQGLKNTEAFF
D: .; J: TRBJ1-1; V: TRBV7-8; size: few; DNA: TGTGCCAGCAGCCCCGCGGGCGGATCTGAAGCTTTCTTT; CDR3: CASSPAGGSEAFF
D: .; J: TRBJ2-2; V: TRBV20-1; size: .; DNA: TGCAGTGCTAGAGAACATCGGGGGAGCGGCACCGGGGAGCTGTTTTTT; CDR3: CSAREHRGSGTGELFF
D: .; J: TRBJ1-4; V: TRBV7-2; size: few; DNA: TGTGCCAGCAGCCCCCCGGACAGAAAACTGTTTTTT; CDR3: CASSPPDRKLFF
D: TRBD2; J: TRBJ2-3; V: TRBV7-2; size: .; DNA: TGTGCCAGCAGCTTAGATCTAGCGGGAGTACGTTTGCGGAGCACAGATACGCAGTATTTT; CDR3: CASSLDLAGVRLRSTDTQYF
D: TRBD1; J: TRBJ2-7; V: TRBV18; size: .; DNA: TGTGCCAGCTCTTTGGCTCGGGACAGCTCCTACGAGCAGTACTTC; CDR3: CASSLARDSSYEQYF
D: .; J: TRBJ2-7; V: TRBV7-6; size: .; DNA: TGTGCCAGCAGCTGGGGGAACAGGGTCGGCGAGCAGTACTTC; CDR3: CASSWGNRVGEQYF
D: TRBD2; J: TRBJ2-3; V: TRBV10-2; size: few; DNA: TGCGCCAGCAGGGTCCAAGCGGGAGCCGATACGCAGTATTTT; CDR3: CASRVQAGADTQYF
D: .; J: TRBJ1-6; V: TRBV12-3/TRBV12-4; size: .; DNA: TGTGCCAGCAGTCCTAAGACGGGTAATTCACCCCTCCACTTT; CDR3: CASSPKTGNSPLHF
D: .; J: TRBJ2-7; V: TRBV7-6; size: once; DNA: TGTGCCAGCAGCTTATTTCAGAGAATCAGCTCCTACGAGCAGTACTTC; CDR3: CASSLFQRISSYEQYF
D: .; J: TRBJ1-1; V: TRBV12-3/TRBV12-4; size: .; DNA: TGTGCCAGCAGTTTCGGTCCTGGGTCTGAAGCTTTCTTT; CDR3: CASSFGPGSEAFF
D: TRBD2; J: TRBJ2-4; V: TRBV10-3; size: .; DNA: TGTGCCATCAGTGAAAGCGGGAGTGCCAAAAACATTCAGTACTTC; CDR3: CAISESGSAKNIQYF
D: TRBD2; J: TRBJ2-7; V: TRBV7-2; size: .; DNA: TGTGCCAGCAGCCCCCGGGGGGTAGCGGGGACTTACGAGCAGTACTTC; CDR3: CASSPRGVAGTYEQYF
D: .; J: TRBJ2-3; V: TRBV10-3; size: .; DNA: TGTGCCATCAGTGAAGAGTGGAGCCCAGATACGCAGTATTTT; CDR3: CAISEEWSPDTQYF
D: TRBD1; J: TRBJ2-1; V: TRBV11-2; size: few; DNA: TGTGCCAGCAGCTTAGGACAGGGCCTCTGGAATGAGCAGTTCTTC; CDR3: CASSLGQGLWNEQFF
D: TRBD1; J: TRBJ1-2; V: TRBV12-3/TRBV12-4; size: few; DNA: TGTGCCAGCAGTGGGGGACAGGGGGCACTCTATGGCTACACCTTC; CDR3: CASSGGQGALYGYTF
D: .; J: TRBJ1-3; V: TRBV9; size: few; DNA: TGTGCCAGCAATCCAGGGGATGGAAACACCATATATTTT; CDR3: CASNPGDGNTIYF
D: .; J: TRBJ2-5; V: TRBV28; size: .; DNA: TGTGCCAGCAGTTGGCCGGGACACAACCAAGAGACCCAGTACTTC; CDR3: CASSWPGHNQETQYF
D: .; J: TRBJ2-1; V: TRBV15; size: .; DNA: TGTGCCACCAGCAGAGTGCTTACTAGAAATGAGCAGTTCTTC; CDR3: CATSRVLTRNEQFF
D: .; J: TRBJ1-2; V: TRBV7-2; size: .; DNA: TGTGCCAGCAGCTTGAGAAGGGACTCCTATGGCTACACCTTC; CDR3: CASSLRRDSYGYTF
D: .; J: TRBJ2-5; V: TRBV29-1; size: .; DNA: TGCAGCGTTGGCTCGTACCAAGAGACCCAGTACTTC; CDR3: CSVGSYQETQYF
D: .; J: TRBJ2-1; V: TRBV14; size: once; DNA: TGTGCCAGCAGCCAAGTCTCCGAACTCCATAGCTCCTACAATGAGCAGTTCTTC; CDR3: CASSQVSELHSSYNEQFF
D: .; J: TRBJ2-5; V: TRBV4-1; size: .; DNA: TGCGCCAGCAGCCAAGGGTACGGGAGTTCACGGACCCAGTACTTC; CDR3: CASSQGYGSSRTQYF
D: .; J: TRBJ2-7; V: TRBV15; size: few; DNA: TGTGCCACCAGCAGAGTAGCAGCCTCCTACGAGCAGTACTTC; CDR3: CATSRVAASYEQYF
D: .; J: TRBJ2-3; V: TRBV7-9; size: .; DNA: TGTGCCAGCAGCCCAGGCTTTGATATTCGGACAGATACGCAGTATTTT; CDR3: CASSPGFDIRTDTQYF
D: TRBD2; J: TRBJ2-1; V: TRBV28; size: .; DNA: TGTGCCAGCAGTCCCCTAGCGGGGGGTAATAATGAGCAGTTCTTC; CDR3: CASSPLAGGNNEQFF
D: .; J: TRBJ2-2; V: TRBV6-2/TRBV6-3; size: .; DNA: TGTGCCAGCGGGAGGAAAAACCCACGGTTCGCGAACACCGGGGAGCTGTTTTTT; CDR3: CASGRKNPRFANTGELFF
D: TRBD2; J: TRBJ2-3; V: TRBV12-3/TRBV12-4; size: .; DNA: TGTGCCAGCAGACTTAGCGGGGTGCGCACAGATACGCAGTATTTT; CDR3: CASRLSGVRTDTQYF
D: .; J: TRBJ2-1; V: TRBV3-1; size: .; DNA: TGTGCCAGCACCTTGATGGGGGGACCCTACAATGAGCAGTTCTTC; CDR3: CASTLMGGPYNEQFF
D: TRBD1; J: TRBJ2-2; V: TRBV7-2; size: .; DNA: TGTGCCAGCAGCTTAAGTCAGGGGGCCGGGGAGCTGTTTTTT; CDR3: CASSLSQGAGELFF